The entry below gives a single TCR beta chain sequence along with its context. These data come from a study of blood T cell repertoires in COVID-19. Across the study: The analysed material was cDNA or gDNA that came from T cells, B-cell-depleted T cells, or PBMCs.

V shed 6 bases, J shed 2 bases, and the junction held 3 bases outside the gene matches. Germline CDR1 and CDR2: LNHDA and SQIVND (reference sequence). The CDR3 has 13 residues. Original processing methods: Estimated nucleated cell counts came from reference gene primer amplification. Sequencing used immunoSEQ multiplex PCR; TCRdb keeps in-frame clones, though not all of them. The V and J calls and the clone size are those of that table, but D and trimming were determined from the DNA. The sample has about 55,000 clones, about 90% seen once. The material sequenced was peripheral blood. The receptor was isolated from a man in his sixties with acute or convalescent COVID-19. The chain uses TRBV19 and TRBJ1-1; 7 positions match TRBD1. CDR3 in DNA: TGTGCCAGTAGGAACAGGGGAAACACTGAAGCTTTCTTT. The encoded protein is CASRNRGNTEAFF.